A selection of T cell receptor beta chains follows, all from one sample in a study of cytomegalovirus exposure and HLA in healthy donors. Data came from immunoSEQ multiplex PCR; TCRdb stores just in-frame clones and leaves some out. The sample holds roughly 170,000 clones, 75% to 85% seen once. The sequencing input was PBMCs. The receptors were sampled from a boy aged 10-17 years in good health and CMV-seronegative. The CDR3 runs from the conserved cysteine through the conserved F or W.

cdr3_aa: CASSTSGTLYEQYF
j_call: TRBJ2-7
v_call: TRBV11-3

cdr3_aa: CASSLDSSTDTQYF
j_call: TRBJ2-3
v_call: TRBV7-2

cdr3_aa: CASRLAPYTDTQYF
j_call: TRBJ2-3
v_call: TRBV6-4

cdr3_aa: CASSLAMGASDNSPLHF
j_call: TRBJ1-6
v_call: TRBV5-1

cdr3_aa: CASSVVGGSRQETQYF
j_call: TRBJ2-5
v_call: TRBV9

cdr3_aa: CASSIGGRGNQPQHF
j_call: TRBJ1-5
v_call: TRBV19

cdr3_aa: CASSEGDRGSEQFF
j_call: TRBJ2-1
v_call: TRBV5-1

cdr3_aa: CASGRSSGGAGDTQYF
j_call: TRBJ2-3
v_call: TRBV12-5

cdr3_aa: CASSLAMTSGRDYEQYF
j_call: TRBJ2-7
v_call: TRBV5-6

cdr3_aa: CASSLRTGEEIQYF
j_call: TRBJ2-5
v_call: TRBV5-1

cdr3_aa: CASSYSTGNNGYTF
j_call: TRBJ1-2
v_call: TRBV6-6

cdr3_aa: CASSLGGTPLYGYTF
j_call: TRBJ1-2
v_call: TRBV5-4

cdr3_aa: CASSIRRGYGYTF
j_call: TRBJ1-2
v_call: TRBV19

cdr3_aa: CASSLWTGEDNYGYTF
j_call: TRBJ1-2
v_call: TRBV14

cdr3_aa: CASSTLRGDTQYF
j_call: TRBJ2-3
v_call: TRBV19

cdr3_aa: CASSFFRGYSNQPQHF
j_call: TRBJ1-5
v_call: TRBV5-5

cdr3_aa: CASSRRNRLMGPYEQYF
j_call: TRBJ2-7
v_call: TRBV18

cdr3_aa: CASQTGNRDTGELFF
j_call: TRBJ2-2
v_call: TRBV6-1

cdr3_aa: CASSVGRAPYEQYF
j_call: TRBJ2-7
v_call: TRBV9

cdr3_aa: CASSTSTGGSYEQYF
j_call: TRBJ2-7
v_call: TRBV9

cdr3_aa: CASSFDKVDTQYF
j_call: TRBJ2-3
v_call: TRBV7-9

cdr3_aa: CASSYRLNQPQHF
j_call: TRBJ1-5
v_call: TRBV6-5

cdr3_aa: CATYGLAGNTGELFF
j_call: TRBJ2-2
v_call: TRBV27

cdr3_aa: CASSLGGGTGYEQFF
j_call: TRBJ2-1
v_call: TRBV5-1

cdr3_aa: CASSGTFGTSGTYEQYF
j_call: TRBJ2-7
v_call: TRBV11-3

cdr3_aa: CASSVSWGTTYEQYF
j_call: TRBJ2-7
v_call: TRBV9

cdr3_aa: CAWKGDRGPNTGELFF
j_call: TRBJ2-2
v_call: TRBV30

cdr3_aa: CASSLGGGRTEAFF
j_call: TRBJ1-1
v_call: TRBV11-3

cdr3_aa: CASSPYLALQETQYF
j_call: TRBJ2-5
v_call: TRBV11-2

cdr3_aa: CSVLSQGRGYGYTF
j_call: TRBJ1-2
v_call: TRBV29-1

cdr3_aa: CASSFLNRGDEKLFF
j_call: TRBJ1-4
v_call: TRBV5-6

cdr3_aa: CASKRGTAGANYGYTF
j_call: TRBJ1-2
v_call: TRBV5-5

cdr3_aa: CASSSDRAYGYTF
j_call: TRBJ1-2
v_call: TRBV27

cdr3_aa: CASSRTGAGYEQYF
j_call: -
v_call: TRBV11-2

cdr3_aa: CALSSTGVGTDTQYF
j_call: TRBJ2-3
v_call: TRBV10-3

cdr3_aa: CASRAVSRSGGNTEAFF
j_call: TRBJ1-1
v_call: TRBV5-6

cdr3_aa: CASSGSGGHTEKLFF
j_call: TRBJ1-4
v_call: TRBV2

cdr3_aa: CASGSLRSANYGYTF
j_call: TRBJ1-2
v_call: TRBV12-5

cdr3_aa: CSVPLADEQFF
j_call: TRBJ2-1
v_call: TRBV20-1

cdr3_aa: CASSQDPSASYNEQFF
j_call: TRBJ2-1
v_call: TRBV4-3

cdr3_aa: CASSFSADTQYF
j_call: TRBJ2-3
v_call: TRBV7-9

cdr3_aa: CAISESGLAERTSGNTGELFF
j_call: TRBJ2-2
v_call: TRBV10-3

cdr3_aa: CATSRDRYTTNYGYTF
j_call: TRBJ1-2
v_call: TRBV15

cdr3_aa: CASSIALGARETQYF
j_call: TRBJ2-5
v_call: TRBV19

cdr3_aa: CASSGGMGLSGNTIYF
j_call: TRBJ1-3
v_call: TRBV18